The source of this TCR beta chain is a study of blood T cells in healthy people across ages. Study outcomes and limitations: As age increased, TCR beta diversity per million T cells fell in a roughly linear fashion. From one million sequenced T cells, diversity estimates were lower bounds.

This clonotype was seen more than once but under ten times. Antigen unknown. A sample-barcoded 5' primer and a J-beta primer mix were used in a second PCR of roughly 7 to 11 cycles. Every molecule of cDNA carried a tag from a template-switch adaptor with 12 random nucleotides. TCRdb fed the 5' RACE reads into MiXCR, producing one record per CDR3 protein. Of over 600,000 distinct CDR3 sequences in the sample, around 21% are singletons; the top ten hold around 3.4%. Trimming took 7 bases from V and 2 from J, leaving 15 bases between them. The CDR3 is 15 amino acids. The germline CDR1 and CDR2 sequences are SNHLY and FYNNEI.

V usage is TRBV2 and J usage is TRBJ1-5; D not resolved. Input material: blood. The receptor's source is an older man in good health. The CDR3 sequence is CASNSDIGGNQPQHF. The CDR3 nucleotides read TGTGCCAGCAATTCCGACATCGGCGGCAATCAGCCCCAGCATTTT.